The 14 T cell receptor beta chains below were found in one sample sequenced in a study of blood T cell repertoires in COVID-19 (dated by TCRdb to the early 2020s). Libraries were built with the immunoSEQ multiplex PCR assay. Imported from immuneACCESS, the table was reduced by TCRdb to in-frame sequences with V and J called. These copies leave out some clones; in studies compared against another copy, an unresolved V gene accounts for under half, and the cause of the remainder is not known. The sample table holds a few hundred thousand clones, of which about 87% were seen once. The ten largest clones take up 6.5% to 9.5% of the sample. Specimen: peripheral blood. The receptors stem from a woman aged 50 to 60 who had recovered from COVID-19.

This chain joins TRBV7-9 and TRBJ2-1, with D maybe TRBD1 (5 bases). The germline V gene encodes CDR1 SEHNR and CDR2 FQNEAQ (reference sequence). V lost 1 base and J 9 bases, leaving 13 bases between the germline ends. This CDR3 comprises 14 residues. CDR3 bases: TGTGCCAGCAGCTTAGGGGTAGGGGCGGCTGAGCAGTTCTTC. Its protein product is CASSLGVGAAEQFF. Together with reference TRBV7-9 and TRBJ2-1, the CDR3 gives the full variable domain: DTGVSQNPRHKITKRGQNVTFRCDPISEHNRLYWYRQTLGQGPEFLTYFQNEAQLEKSRLLSDRFSAERPKGSFSTLEIQRTEQGDSAMYLCASSLGVGAAEQFFGPGTRLTVL.

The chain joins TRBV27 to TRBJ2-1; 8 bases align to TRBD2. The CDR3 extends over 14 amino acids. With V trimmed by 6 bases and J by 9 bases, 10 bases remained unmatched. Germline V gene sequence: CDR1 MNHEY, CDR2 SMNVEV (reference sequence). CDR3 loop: CASRKKRELIEQFF. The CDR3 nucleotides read TGTGCCAGCAGGAAGAAGCGGGAGTTAATTGAGCAGTTCTTC.

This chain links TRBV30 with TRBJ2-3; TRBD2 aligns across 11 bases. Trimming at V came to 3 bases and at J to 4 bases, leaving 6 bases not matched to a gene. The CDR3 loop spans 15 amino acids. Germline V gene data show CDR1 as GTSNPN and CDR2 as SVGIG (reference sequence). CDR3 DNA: TGTGCCTGGAGAGCTATAGCGGGAGGGCCAGATACGCAGTATTTT. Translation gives CAWRAIAGGPDTQYF.

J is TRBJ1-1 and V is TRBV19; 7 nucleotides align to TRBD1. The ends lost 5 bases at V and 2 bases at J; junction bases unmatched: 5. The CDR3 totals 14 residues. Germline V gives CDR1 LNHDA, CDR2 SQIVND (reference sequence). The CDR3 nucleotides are TGTGCCAGTAGTCTTGGACAGGTCAACACTGAAGCTTTCTTT. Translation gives CASSLGQVNTEAFF.

CDR3 in amino acids: CASSPGPGGTIYEQYF. CDR3 sequence (DNA): TGTGCCAGCAGCCCAGGACCCGGGGGGACTATCTACGAGCAGTACTTC. The chain joins TRBV7-8 to TRBJ2-7; 7 bases agree with TRBD2. The CDR3 runs 16 residues. The germline CDR1 and CDR2 sequences are SGHVS and FQNEAQ. The V gene end was trimmed by 5 bases and the J gene end by 3 bases; junction bases not matched to a gene: 13.

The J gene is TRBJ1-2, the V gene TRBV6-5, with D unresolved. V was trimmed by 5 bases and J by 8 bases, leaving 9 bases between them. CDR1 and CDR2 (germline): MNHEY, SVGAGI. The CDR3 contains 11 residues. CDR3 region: CASSTDSGYTF. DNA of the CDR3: TGTGCCAGCAGTACAGATTCCGGCTACACCTTC.

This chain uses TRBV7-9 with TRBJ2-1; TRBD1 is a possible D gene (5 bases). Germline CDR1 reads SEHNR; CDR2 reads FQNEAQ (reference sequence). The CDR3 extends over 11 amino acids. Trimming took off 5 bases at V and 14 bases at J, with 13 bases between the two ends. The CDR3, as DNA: TGTGCCAGCAGCCTGATGACAGATGAGTTCTTC. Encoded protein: CASSLMTDEFF.

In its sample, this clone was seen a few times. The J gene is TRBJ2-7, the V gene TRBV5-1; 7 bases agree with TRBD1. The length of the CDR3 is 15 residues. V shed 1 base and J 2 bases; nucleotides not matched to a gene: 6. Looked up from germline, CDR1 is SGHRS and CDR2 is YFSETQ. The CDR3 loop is CASSLLLGQTYEQYF. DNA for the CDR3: TGCGCCAGCAGCTTGTTGTTGGGACAGACCTACGAGCAGTACTTC.

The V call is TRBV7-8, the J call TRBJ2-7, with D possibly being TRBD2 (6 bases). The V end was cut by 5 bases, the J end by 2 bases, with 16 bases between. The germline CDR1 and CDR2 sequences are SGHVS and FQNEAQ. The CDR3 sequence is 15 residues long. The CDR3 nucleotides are TGTGCCAGCAGCGCTAGACTAGTGGGGACCTACGAGCAGTACTTC. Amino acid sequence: CASSARLVGTYEQYF.

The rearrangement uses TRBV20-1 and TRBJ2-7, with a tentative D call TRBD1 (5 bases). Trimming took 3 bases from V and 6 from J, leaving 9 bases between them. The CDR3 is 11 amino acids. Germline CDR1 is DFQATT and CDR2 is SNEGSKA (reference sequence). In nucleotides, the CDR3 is TGCAGTGCTAGGGGGCTTTTCGAGCAGTACTTC. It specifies CSARGLFEQYF.

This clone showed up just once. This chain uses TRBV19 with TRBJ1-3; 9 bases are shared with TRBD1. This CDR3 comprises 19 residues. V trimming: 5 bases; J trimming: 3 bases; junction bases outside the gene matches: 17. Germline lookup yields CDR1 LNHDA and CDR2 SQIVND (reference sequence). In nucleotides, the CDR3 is TGTGCCAGTAGTCCCCAACCGGGACAGGGATCTGTTCGTGGAAACACCATATATTTT. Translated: CASSPQPGQGSVRGNTIYF.

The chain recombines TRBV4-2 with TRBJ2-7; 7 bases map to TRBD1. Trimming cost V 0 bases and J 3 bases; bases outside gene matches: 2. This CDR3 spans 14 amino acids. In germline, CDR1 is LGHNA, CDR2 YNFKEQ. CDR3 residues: CASSQDDRDYEQYF. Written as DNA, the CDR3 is TGTGCCAGCAGCCAAGATGACAGGGACTACGAGCAGTACTTC.

The CDR3 nucleotides are TGTGCCAGCAGCTCGGGACTGCTTAACTATGGCTACACCTTC. Its protein is CASSSGLLNYGYTF. This chain links TRBV7-9 with TRBJ1-2, with D possibly matching TRBD1 (5 bases). The V end lost 4 bases, the J end lost 1 base, and 10 bases lay between the germline ends. Looked up from germline, CDR1 is SEHNR and CDR2 is FQNEAQ (reference sequence). The CDR3 is 14 amino acids.

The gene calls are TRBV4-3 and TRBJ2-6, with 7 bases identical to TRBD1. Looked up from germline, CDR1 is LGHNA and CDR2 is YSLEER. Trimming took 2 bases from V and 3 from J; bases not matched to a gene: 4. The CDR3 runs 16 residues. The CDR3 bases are TGCGCCAGCAGCCAACACAGGGGAAATGGGGCCAACGTCCTGACTTTC. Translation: CASSQHRGNGANVLTF.